The T cell receptor beta chain under discussion was sequenced for a study of T cells in Graves' hyperthyroidism and ophthalmopathy. In the study overall: Peripheral blood was taken when the disease was first diagnosed, before any treatment began.

Amplification targeted TCR beta CDR3 regions from RNA transcripts. The HTBI primer set was used in a first-round RT-PCR of the TCR CDR3. TCRdb called the multiplex PCR reads again in MiXCR, with one record for every CDR3 protein. The sample has about 640,000 distinct CDR3 sequences, around 21% seen once. There are a few counts of this clonotype. This CDR3 comprises 13 residues. Germline-derived CDR1 and CDR2 are WSHSY and SAAADI. Trimming shortened V by 2 bases and J by 2 bases, and 7 bases separated the two germline ends. Ophthalmopathy patients all had a Clinical Activity Score of at least 3, a NOSPECS grade of at least 4 and disease under 3 months old. Lactation, pregnancy, other autoimmune disease or uncontrolled infection excluded patients.

This clonotype originated in a man younger than 40 with Graves' ophthalmopathy. The genes are TRBV10-2 and TRBJ2-7; D not resolved. Source material: blood. CDR3 residues: CASSEKGPYEQYF. Here the CDR3 DNA reads TGCGCCAGCAGTGAGAAGGGCCCCTACGAGCAGTACTTC.